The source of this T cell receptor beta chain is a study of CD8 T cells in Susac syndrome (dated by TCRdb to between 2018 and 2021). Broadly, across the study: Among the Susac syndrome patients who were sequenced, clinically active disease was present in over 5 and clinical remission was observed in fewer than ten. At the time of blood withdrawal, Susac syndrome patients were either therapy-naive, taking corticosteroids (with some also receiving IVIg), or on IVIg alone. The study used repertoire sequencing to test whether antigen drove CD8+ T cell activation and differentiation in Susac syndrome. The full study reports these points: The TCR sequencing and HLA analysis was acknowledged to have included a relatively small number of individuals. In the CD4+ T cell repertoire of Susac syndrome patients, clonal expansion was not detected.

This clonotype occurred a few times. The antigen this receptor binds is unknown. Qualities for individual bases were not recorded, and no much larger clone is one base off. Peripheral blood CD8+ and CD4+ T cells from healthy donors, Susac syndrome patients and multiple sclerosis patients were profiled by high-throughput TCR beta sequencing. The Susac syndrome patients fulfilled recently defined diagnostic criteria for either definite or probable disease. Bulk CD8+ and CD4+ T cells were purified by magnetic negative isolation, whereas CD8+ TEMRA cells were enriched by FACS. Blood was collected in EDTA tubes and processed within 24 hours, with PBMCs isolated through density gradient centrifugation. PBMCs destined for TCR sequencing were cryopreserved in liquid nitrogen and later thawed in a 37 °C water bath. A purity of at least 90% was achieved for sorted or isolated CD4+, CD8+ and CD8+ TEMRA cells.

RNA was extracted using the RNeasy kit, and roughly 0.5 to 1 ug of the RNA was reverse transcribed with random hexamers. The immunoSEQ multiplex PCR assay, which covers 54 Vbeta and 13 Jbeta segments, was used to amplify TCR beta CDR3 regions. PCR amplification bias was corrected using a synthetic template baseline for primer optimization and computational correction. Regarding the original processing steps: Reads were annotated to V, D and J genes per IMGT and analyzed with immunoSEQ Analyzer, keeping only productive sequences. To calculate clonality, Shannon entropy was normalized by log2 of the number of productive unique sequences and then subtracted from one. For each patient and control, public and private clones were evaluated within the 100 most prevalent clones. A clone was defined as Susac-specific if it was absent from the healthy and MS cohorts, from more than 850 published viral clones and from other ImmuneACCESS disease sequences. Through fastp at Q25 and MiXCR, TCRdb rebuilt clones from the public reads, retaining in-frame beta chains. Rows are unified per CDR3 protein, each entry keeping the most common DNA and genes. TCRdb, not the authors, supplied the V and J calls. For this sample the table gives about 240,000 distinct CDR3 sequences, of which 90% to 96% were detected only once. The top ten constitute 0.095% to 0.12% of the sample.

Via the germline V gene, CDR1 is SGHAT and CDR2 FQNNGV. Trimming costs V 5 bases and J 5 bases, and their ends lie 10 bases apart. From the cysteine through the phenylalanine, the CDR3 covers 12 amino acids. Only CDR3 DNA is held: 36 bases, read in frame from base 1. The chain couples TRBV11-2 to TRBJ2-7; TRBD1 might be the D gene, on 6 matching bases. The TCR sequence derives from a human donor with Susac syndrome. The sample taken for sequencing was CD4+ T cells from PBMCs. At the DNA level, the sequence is TGTGCCAGCAGCCTTACAGGGCACGAGCAGTACTTC. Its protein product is CASSLTGHEQYF.